The 28 T cell receptor beta chains reported below all come from one sample, sequenced in a study of STAT5B mutations in CD4+ large granular lymphocyte leukemia. Sequenced by immunoSEQ multiplex PCR; TCRdb stores in-frame clones only, minus some. The sample yields around 23,000 clones, 82% seen once. The sequenced sample consisted of CD4+ T cells from blood buffy coats. These receptors came from a human donor in good health.

The rearrangement joins TRBV5-4 to TRBJ2-1, with 8 nucleotides matching TRBD2. The ends lost 2 bases at V and 0 bases at J; junction bases unmatched: 10. Per germline, CDR1 SGHNT and CDR2 YYREEE (reference sequence). CDR3 length: 18 residues. CDR3 in DNA: TGTGCCAGCAGCTTCGGGGGACTAGGAGGAAGCTCCTACAATGAGCAGTTCTTC. Translating gives CASSFGGLGGSSYNEQFF. The whole variable domain, remainder taken from reference TRBV5-4 and TRBJ2-1, is ETGVTQSPTHLIKTRGQQVTLRCSSQSGHNTVSWYQQALGQGPQFIFQYYREEENGRGNFPPRFSGLQFPNYSSELNVNALELDDSALYLCASSFGGLGGSSYNEQFFGPGTRLTVL.

This clone was seen more than once but under ten times. This chain uses TRBV19 with TRBJ2-6; D possibly corresponds to TRBD2 (6 bases). CDR1 LNHDA and CDR2 SQIVND come from the germline V gene (reference sequence). This CDR3 region has 15 residues. Deletions cut 3 bases from V and 3 bases from J, with 9 bases between. This CDR3 reads CASSIQGGGANVLTF. CDR3 coding DNA: TGTGCCAGTAGTATTCAGGGAGGTGGGGCCAACGTCCTGACTTTC.

In its sample, this clone was seen once. J is TRBJ2-2 and V is TRBV19; TRBD1 matches at 7 bases. CDR3 length equals 15 residues. Looked up from germline, CDR1 is LNHDA and CDR2 is SQIVND (reference sequence). Losses at the gene ends were 8 bases for V and 1 base for J; bases not matched to a gene: 7. The CDR3 nucleotides read TGTGCCAGTTCAAGGGACAGCTGGAACACCGGGGAGCTGTTTTTT. Amino acid sequence: CASSRDSWNTGELFF.

Only one count was recorded for this clone. The chain joins TRBV2 to TRBJ1-4; D is perhaps TRBD1 (6 bases). Trimming removed 2 bases at V and 3 bases at J, with 10 bases between. Germline loops: CDR1 SNHLY, CDR2 FYNNEI. The CDR3 consists of 15 residues. The CDR3 coding sequence is TGTGCCAGCAGTGAAAGGGGGGTAGCTAATGAAAAACTGTTTTTT. It encodes CASSERGVANEKLFF.

This clone was counted once. V usage is TRBV7-9 and J usage is TRBJ2-7, with TRBD2 as a possible D gene (6 bases). CDR1 and CDR2 from the germline V gene are SEHNR and FQNEAQ (reference sequence). This CDR3 is 14 amino acids long. V was cut by 3 bases and J by 7 bases, with 16 bases left in between. Here the CDR3 reads CASSLDTRGKEQYF. DNA for the CDR3: TGTGCCAGCAGCTTGGACACTCGGGGGAAAGAGCAGTACTTC.

The rearrangement links TRBV7-2 to TRBJ2-7; either TRBD1 or TRBD2 may fit D (5 bases each). This CDR3 has 16 residues. Germline V CDR1 and CDR2: SGHTA, FQGNSA. The germline V and J ends were trimmed by 0 bases and 2 bases, with 14 bases remaining between them. CDR3 in amino acids: CASSLASQGATYEQYF. The CDR3 DNA is TGTGCCAGCAGCTTAGCGTCCCAGGGAGCTACCTACGAGCAGTACTTC.

The V gene is TRBV14, the J gene TRBJ2-5, with unresolved D. The CDR3 extends over 13 amino acids. Trimming stripped 1 base from V and 4 bases from J, with 7 bases between. Germline CDR1 reads SGHDN; CDR2 reads FVKESK. In nucleotides, the CDR3 is TGTGCCAGCAGCCAAGTAGTCAGAGAGACCCAGTACTTC. Translating gives CASSQVVRETQYF.

The gene calls are TRBV28 and TRBJ2-7, with D unclear. Germline-derived CDR1 and CDR2 are MDHEN and SYDVKM. The ends were cut back, 6 bases at V and 4 bases at J, with 13 bases in the middle. This CDR3 region has 13 residues. The CDR3 DNA reads as TGTGCCAGCAGCAGTAGGAGAAAATACGAGCAGTACTTC. The encoded protein is CASSSRRKYEQYF.

The sample holds a few counts of this clone. The chain carries TRBV7-3 and TRBJ2-2, with no clear D. This CDR3 comprises 15 residues. CDR1 and CDR2 from the germline V gene are SGHTA and FQGTGA. V was shortened by 0 bases and J by 5 bases, with 10 bases between the two germline ends. The chain's CDR3 is CASSLTVTGTGELFF. For the CDR3, the DNA is TGTGCCAGCAGCTTAACCGTGACTGGGACCGGGGAGCTGTTTTTT.

A single count supports this clone. The chain couples TRBV19 to TRBJ2-1, with 9 bases lining up with TRBD2. The CDR3 contains 15 residues. Trimming removed 5 bases from V and 4 bases from J; junction bases left unmatched: 6. Per germline, CDR1 LNHDA and CDR2 SQIVND (reference sequence). The DNA of the CDR3 is TGTGCCAGTAGTGCTAGCGGGATCATTTACAATGAGCAGTTCTTC. As protein: CASSASGIIYNEQFF. The complete variable domain, with remaining parts taken from reference TRBV19 and TRBJ2-1, reads DGGITQSPKYLFRKEGQNVTLSCEQNLNHDAMYWYRQDPGQGLRLIYYSQIVNDFQKGDIAEGYSVSREKKESFPLTVTSAQKNPTAFYLCASSASGIIYNEQFFGPGTRLTVL.

The chain has TRBV11-2 and TRBJ1-2; D perhaps matches TRBD1 (6 bases). The V gene's germline CDR1 is SGHAT and CDR2 FQNNGV. The CDR3 extends over 14 amino acids. The V end was cut by 1 base, the J end by 2 bases, with 8 bases between. The CDR3 DNA reads as TGTGCCAGCAGCTTAGTTGACAGGAACTATGGCTACACCTTC. Protein: CASSLVDRNYGYTF.

This rearrangement joins TRBV5-1 to TRBJ2-7; 8 nucleotides agree with TRBD2. Germline CDR1 is SGHRS and CDR2 is YFSETQ. V gave up 5 bases and J gave up 4 bases; unmatched junction bases: 2. This CDR3 has 12 residues. The CDR3 loop is CASSSGGYEQYF. CDR3 bases: TGCGCCAGCAGTTCGGGAGGGTACGAGCAGTACTTC.

The chain couples TRBV18 to TRBJ1-3, with D perhaps matching TRBD1 (5 bases). Germline V lookup: CDR1 KGHSH, CDR2 LQKENI. V lost 3 bases and J 0 bases, leaving 9 bases between the germline ends. The CDR3 has 15 amino acids. The CDR3 loop reads CASSPSGTSGNTIYF. The CDR3 DNA follows: TGTGCCAGCTCACCGTCAGGGACCTCTGGAAACACCATATATTTT.

This clone was found once. This chain joins TRBV18 and TRBJ2-4, with TRBD1 matching 10 bases. The germline V gene has CDR1 KGHSH and CDR2 LQKENI. V shed 3 bases and J 0 bases; nucleotides not matched to a gene: 11. The CDR3 covers 19 residues. The CDR3 DNA follows: TGTGCCAGCTCACCGGACAGGGGGGGACTATTACTAGCCAAAAACATTCAGTACTTC. This sequence encodes CASSPDRGGLLLAKNIQYF.

J is TRBJ1-1 and V is TRBV15, with D unclear. Germline lookup yields CDR1 LNHNV and CDR2 YYDKDF (reference sequence). The CDR3 runs 15 residues. Trimming removed 2 bases at V and 1 base at J, with 11 bases between. This CDR3 reads CATSRFSITNTEAFF. As DNA, the CDR3 is TGTGCCACCAGCAGATTCTCGATCACGAACACTGAAGCTTTCTTT.

The rearrangement joins TRBV30 to TRBJ2-7, with D perhaps TRBD1 (6 bases). CDR3 length equals 14 residues. Trimming removed 5 bases from V and 4 bases from J, with 18 bases in between. Germline loops: CDR1 GTSNPN, CDR2 SVGIG (reference sequence). DNA of the CDR3: TGTGCCTGGGCCCCCTTGGACAGACCTTACGAGCAGTACTTC. This encodes CAWAPLDRPYEQYF.

This chain connects TRBV28 to TRBJ1-4; weak D call: TRBD1 (6 bases). The CDR3 contains 12 residues. With 6 bases removed from V and 13 bases from J, the gap between germline ends came to 15 bases. The germline V gene encodes CDR1 MDHEN and CDR2 SYDVKM. CDR3 loop: CASRTLQGALFF. The DNA for the CDR3 is TGTGCCAGCAGAACCCTACAGGGTGCACTGTTTTTT.

This clone is deemed hyperexpanded. CDR3 nucleotide sequence: TGTGCCAGCAGCTTACAGGGAAATACGCAGTATTTT. As protein: CASSLQGNTQYF. The J gene is TRBJ2-3, the V gene TRBV11-3; a possible D gene is TRBD1 (5 bases). CDR3 length: 12 amino acids. Germline V gene lookup returns CDR1 SGHNT and CDR2 YENEEA. V was pared by 2 bases and J by 7 bases, with 7 bases between.

A word on this clone: The sample contains more than one DNA sequence encoding this CDR3. The V and J genes are TRBV5-1 and TRBJ1-4; D is unclear. This CDR3 is 14 amino acids long. From germline, CDR1 is SGHRS and CDR2 YFSETQ. V dropped 1 base and J dropped 3 bases, with 7 bases sitting between them. The CDR3 coding sequence is TGCGCCAGCAGCTTGAGGGATCCTAATGAAAAACTGTTTTTT. Translation: CASSLRDPNEKLFF.

The chain joins TRBV28 to TRBJ2-7; D remains ambiguous. CDR1 and CDR2 (germline): MDHEN, SYDVKM. This CDR3 is built from 13 residues. Trimming left V 1 base short and J 6 bases short, with 10 bases between. The CDR3, as DNA: TGTGCCAGCAGTTTATCGGCTTTAGGCGAGCAGTACTTC. This translates into CASSLSALGEQYF.

The V gene is TRBV7-9, the J gene TRBJ2-3, with D maybe TRBD2 (5 bases). The V gene lost 1 base and the J gene lost 5 bases, with 10 bases spanning the gap. Looked up from germline, CDR1 is SEHNR and CDR2 is FQNEAQ (reference sequence). The CDR3 is made up of 14 amino acids. CDR3 DNA sequence: TGTGCCAGCAGCTTAGAGGGAGCGAGAGATACGCAGTATTTT. Translated, it gives CASSLEGARDTQYF. The full variable domain, its missing parts supplied by reference TRBV7-9 and TRBJ2-3, is DTGVSQNPRHKITKRGQNVTFRCDPISEHNRLYWYRQTLGQGPEFLTYFQNEAQLEKSRLLSDRFSAERPKGSFSTLEIQRTEQGDSAMYLCASSLEGARDTQYFGPGTRLTVL.

The chain combines TRBV4-1 with TRBJ2-7, with TRBD1 matching 8 bases. The CDR3 length is 16 residues. Germline assignment: CDR1 MGHRA and CDR2 YSYEKL. Losses at the gene ends were 5 bases for V and 1 base for J; bases not matched to a gene: 10. The chain's CDR3 is CASSSDSGTGSYEQYF. CDR3 nucleotide sequence: TGCGCCAGCAGCAGCGACTCCGGGACAGGTTCCTACGAGCAGTACTTC.

The rearrangement links TRBV7-2 to TRBJ2-7; TRBD1 aligns across 7 bases. The CDR3 totals 14 residues. Germline V lookup: CDR1 SGHTA, CDR2 FQGNSA. J was trimmed by 2 bases and V by 6 bases; bases with no gene match: 7. The chain's CDR3 is CASSHRGLTYEQYF. Here the CDR3 DNA reads TGTGCCAGCAGTCACAGGGGTCTCACCTACGAGCAGTACTTC.

The J gene is TRBJ2-7, the V gene TRBV30; D remains ambiguous. The CDR3 extends over 13 amino acids. CDR1 is GTSNPN and CDR2 is SVGIG in the germline V gene (reference sequence). V was shortened by 4 bases and J by 5 bases, with 15 bases between the two germline ends. In DNA, the CDR3 is TGTGCCTGGAAGTCGAAGGGCAACGACGAGCAGTACTTC. This gives the protein CAWKSKGNDEQYF.

This clone occurred a few times. The V call is TRBV6-5, the J call TRBJ1-3; 7 bases agree with TRBD1. Germline V gene sequence: CDR1 MNHEY, CDR2 SVGAGI. The CDR3 spans 14 residues. J gave up 0 bases and V 6 bases, and 2 bases lay outside the gene matches. CDR3 DNA sequence: TGTGCCAGCAGGACAGGGAACTCTGGAAACACCATATATTTT. This codes for CASRTGNSGNTIYF.

The V gene is TRBV5-4, the J gene TRBJ1-1, with a tentative D call TRBD1 (6 bases). V was pared by 0 bases and J by 4 bases, with 10 bases between. The germline gives CDR1 SGHNT, CDR2 YYREEE (reference sequence). CDR3 length: 14 residues. DNA of the CDR3: TGTGCCAGCAGCTTGGATCGGGGGGCCACTGAAGCTTTCTTT. This codes for CASSLDRGATEAFF.

The rearrangement uses TRBV9 and TRBJ2-1, with 7 nucleotides matching TRBD1. The ends lost 3 bases at V and 0 bases at J; junction bases unmatched: 6. This CDR3 has 16 residues. Germline values: CDR1 SGDLS, CDR2 YYNGEE. CDR3 protein: CASSAGTDLSYNEQFF. CDR3 sequence (DNA): TGTGCCAGCAGCGCCGGGACAGATCTCTCCTACAATGAGCAGTTCTTC. The full variable domain, completed using reference TRBV9 and TRBJ2-1, is DSGVTQTPKHLITATGQRVTLRCSPRSGDLSVYWYQQSLDQGLQFLIQYYNGEERAKGNILERFSAQQFPDLHSELNLSSLELGDSALYFCASSAGTDLSYNEQFFGPGTRLTVL.

The chain joins TRBV6-5 to TRBJ2-7, with 7 positions matching TRBD1. The CDR3 is made up of 13 amino acids. The germline gives CDR1 MNHEY, CDR2 SVGAGI. The V gene end was trimmed by 8 bases and the J gene end by 3 bases; junction bases not matched to a gene: 7. The CDR3 sequence: CASARGTDYEQYF. The DNA of the CDR3 is TGTGCCAGCGCCCGAGGGACAGACTACGAGCAGTACTTC.